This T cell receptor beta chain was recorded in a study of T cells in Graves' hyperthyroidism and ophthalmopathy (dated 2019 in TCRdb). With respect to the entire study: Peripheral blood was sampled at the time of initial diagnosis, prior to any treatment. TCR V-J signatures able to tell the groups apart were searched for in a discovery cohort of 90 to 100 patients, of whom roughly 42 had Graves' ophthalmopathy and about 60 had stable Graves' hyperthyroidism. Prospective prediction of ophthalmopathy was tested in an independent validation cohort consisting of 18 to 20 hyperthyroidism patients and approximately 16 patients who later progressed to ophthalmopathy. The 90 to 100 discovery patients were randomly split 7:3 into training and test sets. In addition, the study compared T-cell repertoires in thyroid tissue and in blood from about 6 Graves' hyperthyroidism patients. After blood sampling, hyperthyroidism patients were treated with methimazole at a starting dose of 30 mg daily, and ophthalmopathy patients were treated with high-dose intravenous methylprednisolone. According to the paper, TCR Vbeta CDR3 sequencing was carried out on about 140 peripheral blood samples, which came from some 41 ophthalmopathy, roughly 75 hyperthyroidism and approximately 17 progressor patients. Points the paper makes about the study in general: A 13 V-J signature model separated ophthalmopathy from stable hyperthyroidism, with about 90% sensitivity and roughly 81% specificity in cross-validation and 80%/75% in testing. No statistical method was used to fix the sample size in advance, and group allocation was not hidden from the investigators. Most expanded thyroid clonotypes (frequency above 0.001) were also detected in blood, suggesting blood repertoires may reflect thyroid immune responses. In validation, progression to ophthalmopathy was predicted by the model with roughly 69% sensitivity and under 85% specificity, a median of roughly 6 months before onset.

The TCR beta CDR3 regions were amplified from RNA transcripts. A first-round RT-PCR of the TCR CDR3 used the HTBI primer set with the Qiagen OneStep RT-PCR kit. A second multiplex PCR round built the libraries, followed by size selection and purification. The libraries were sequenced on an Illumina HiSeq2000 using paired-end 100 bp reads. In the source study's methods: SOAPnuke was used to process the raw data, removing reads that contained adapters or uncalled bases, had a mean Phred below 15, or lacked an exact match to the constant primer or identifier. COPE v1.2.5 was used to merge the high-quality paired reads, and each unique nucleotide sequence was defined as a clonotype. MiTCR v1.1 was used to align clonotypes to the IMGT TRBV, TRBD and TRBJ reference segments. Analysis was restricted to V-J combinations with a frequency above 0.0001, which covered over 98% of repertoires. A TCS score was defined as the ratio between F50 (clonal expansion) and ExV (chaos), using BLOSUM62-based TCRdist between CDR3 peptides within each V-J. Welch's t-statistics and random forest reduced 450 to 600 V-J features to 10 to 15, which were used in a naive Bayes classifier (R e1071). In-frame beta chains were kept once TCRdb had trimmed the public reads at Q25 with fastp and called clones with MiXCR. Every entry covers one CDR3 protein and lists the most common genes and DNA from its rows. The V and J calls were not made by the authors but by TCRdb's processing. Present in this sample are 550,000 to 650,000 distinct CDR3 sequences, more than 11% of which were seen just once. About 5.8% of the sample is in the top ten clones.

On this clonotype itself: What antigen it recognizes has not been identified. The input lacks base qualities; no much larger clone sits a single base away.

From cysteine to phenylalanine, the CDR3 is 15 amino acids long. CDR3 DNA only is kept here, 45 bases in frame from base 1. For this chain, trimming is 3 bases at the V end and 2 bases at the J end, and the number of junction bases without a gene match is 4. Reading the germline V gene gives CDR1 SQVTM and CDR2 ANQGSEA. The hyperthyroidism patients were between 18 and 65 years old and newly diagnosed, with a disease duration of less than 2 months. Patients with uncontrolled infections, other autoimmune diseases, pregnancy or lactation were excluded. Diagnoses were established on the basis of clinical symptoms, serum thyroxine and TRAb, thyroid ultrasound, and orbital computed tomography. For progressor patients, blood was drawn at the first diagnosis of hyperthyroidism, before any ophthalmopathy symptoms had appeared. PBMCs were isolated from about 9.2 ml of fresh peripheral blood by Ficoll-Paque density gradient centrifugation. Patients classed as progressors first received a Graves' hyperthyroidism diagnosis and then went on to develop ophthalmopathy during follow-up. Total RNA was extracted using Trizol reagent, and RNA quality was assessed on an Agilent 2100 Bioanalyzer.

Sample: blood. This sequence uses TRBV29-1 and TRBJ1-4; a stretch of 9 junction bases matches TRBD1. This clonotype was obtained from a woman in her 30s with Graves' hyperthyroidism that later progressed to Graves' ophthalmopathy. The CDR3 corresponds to CSVDSTGGTNEKLFF. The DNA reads TGCAGCGTTGATTCGACAGGGGGGACTAATGAAAAACTGTTTTTT.